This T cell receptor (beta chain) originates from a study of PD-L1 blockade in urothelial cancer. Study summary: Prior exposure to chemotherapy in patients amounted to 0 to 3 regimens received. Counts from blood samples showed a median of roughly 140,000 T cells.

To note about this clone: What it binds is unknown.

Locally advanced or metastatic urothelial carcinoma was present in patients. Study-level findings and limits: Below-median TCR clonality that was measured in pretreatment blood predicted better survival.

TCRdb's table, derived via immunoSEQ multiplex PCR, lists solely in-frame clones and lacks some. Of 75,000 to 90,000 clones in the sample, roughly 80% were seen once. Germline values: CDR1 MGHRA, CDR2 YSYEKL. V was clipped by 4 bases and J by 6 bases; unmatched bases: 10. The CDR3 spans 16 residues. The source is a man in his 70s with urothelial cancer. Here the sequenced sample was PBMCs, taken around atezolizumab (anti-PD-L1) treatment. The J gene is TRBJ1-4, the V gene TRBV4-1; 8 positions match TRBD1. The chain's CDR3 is CASSLGQGGGDEKLFF. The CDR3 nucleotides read TGCGCCAGCAGCCTCGGACAGGGCGGTGGAGATGAAAAACTGTTTTTT.